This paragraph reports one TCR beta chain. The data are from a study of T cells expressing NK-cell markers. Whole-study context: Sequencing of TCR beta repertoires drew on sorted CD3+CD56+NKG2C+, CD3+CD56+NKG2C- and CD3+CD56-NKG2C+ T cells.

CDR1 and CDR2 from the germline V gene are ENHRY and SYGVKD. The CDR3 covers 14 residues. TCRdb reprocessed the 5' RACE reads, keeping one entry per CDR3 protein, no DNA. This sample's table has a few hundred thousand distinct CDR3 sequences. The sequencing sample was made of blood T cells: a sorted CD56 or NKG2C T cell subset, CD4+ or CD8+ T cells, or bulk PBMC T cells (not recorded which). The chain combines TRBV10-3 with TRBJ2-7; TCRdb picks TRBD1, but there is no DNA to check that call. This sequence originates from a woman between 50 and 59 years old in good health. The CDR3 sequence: CAISEWGTGDEQYF.